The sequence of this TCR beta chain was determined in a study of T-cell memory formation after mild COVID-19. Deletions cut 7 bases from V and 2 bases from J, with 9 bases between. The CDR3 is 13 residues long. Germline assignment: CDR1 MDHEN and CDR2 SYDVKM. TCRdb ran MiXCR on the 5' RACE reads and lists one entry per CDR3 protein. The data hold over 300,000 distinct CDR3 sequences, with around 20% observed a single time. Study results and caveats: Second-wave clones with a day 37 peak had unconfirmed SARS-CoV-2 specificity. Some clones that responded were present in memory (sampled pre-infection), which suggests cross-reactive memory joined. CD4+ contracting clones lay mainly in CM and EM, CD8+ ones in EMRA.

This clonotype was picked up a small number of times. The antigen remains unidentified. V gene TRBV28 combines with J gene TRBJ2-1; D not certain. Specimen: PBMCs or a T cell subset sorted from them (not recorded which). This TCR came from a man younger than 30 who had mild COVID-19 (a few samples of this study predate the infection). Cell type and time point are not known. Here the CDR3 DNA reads TGTGCCAGCACCAACCGGCCCTACAATGAGCAGTTCTTC. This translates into CASTNRPYNEQFF.